This T cell receptor (beta chain) was identified in a study of CD4+ T cells in melanoma. As for this clone: At one end, the junction sequence differs from germline, possibly due to a read error.

Only in-frame clones appear in the TCRdb table, and some are missing; sequencing was by immunoSEQ multiplex PCR. The repertoire holds around 55,000 clones, about 70% seen once, with approximately 5% in the top ten. Germline CDR1 LNHDA, CDR2 SQIVND (reference sequence). This CDR3 has 14 amino acids. Sequencing was carried out using tumor tissue. The chain employs TRBV19 and TRBJ2-7; 10 nucleotides match TRBD2. This receptor was obtained from a human donor with melanoma. In DNA, the CDR3 is TGTGCCAGTAGAATAGCGGGGGGCTCCTACGAGCAGTACTTC. The encoded protein is CASRIAGGSYEQYF.